Given below is one TCR beta chain in context. The antigen is not known. The V gene lost 1 base and the J gene lost 4 bases, with 11 bases spanning the gap. The CDR3 contains 15 residues. CDR1 is ENHRY and CDR2 is SYGVKD in the germline V gene. This entry is derived from a study of post-analysis software for immune sequencing data. Whole-study findings and limits: Patients used five TRBV segments, including TRBV5-6, TRBV5-1 and TRBV20-1, more often than controls.

TCR beta cDNA libraries had unique molecular identifiers. One entry per CDR3 protein, called by TCRdb with MiXCR from the PCR reads. Of hundreds of thousands of distinct CDR3 sequences in the sample, 30% were seen once. The chain links TRBV10-3 to TRBJ1-5; tentative D call: TRBD1 (5 bases). Sequencing input: blood. This TCR came from a girl aged 5-17 years with multiple sclerosis. CDR3: CAISEWGESNQPQHF. CDR3 sequence (DNA): TGTGCCATCAGTGAGTGGGGGGAGTCAAATCAGCCCCAGCATTTT.